Presented here are 9 T cell receptor beta chains from one specimen sequenced in a study of blood T cell repertoires in COVID-19. The method was immunoSEQ multiplex PCR; TCRdb's version includes in-frame clones alone and lacks a portion of them. The data hold more than 250,000 clones, with around 90% observed a single time. Material for sequencing was peripheral blood. The receptors originated from a man younger than 35 who had recovered from COVID-19.

This rearrangement joins TRBV6-5 to TRBJ1-1, with D maybe TRBD1 (5 bases). The V gene lost 5 bases and the J gene lost 5 bases, with 18 bases spanning the gap. The CDR3 has 15 residues. Germline CDR1 MNHEY, CDR2 SVGAGI. The CDR3 loop is CASSPLTQPGTEAFF. The CDR3 region has the DNA TGTGCCAGCAGTCCACTGACGCAACCAGGGACTGAAGCTTTCTTT.

This chain joins TRBV9 and TRBJ2-3, with a tentative D call TRBD2 (6 bases). The CDR3 spans 13 residues. CDR1 and CDR2 (germline): SGDLS, YYNGEE. V was shortened by 3 bases and J by 4 bases, with 9 bases between the two germline ends. CDR3 in amino acids: CASSAASADTQYF. Here the CDR3 DNA reads TGTGCCAGCAGCGCCGCTAGCGCAGATACGCAGTATTTT.

The chain is built from TRBV5-1 and TRBJ1-1; D is possibly TRBD1 (5 bases). Trimming stripped 3 bases from V and 1 base from J, with 13 bases between. Looked up from germline, CDR1 is SGHRS and CDR2 is YFSETQ. CDR3 length: 15 residues. CDR3 in DNA: TGCGCCAGCAGCTCCCGACGGGGGAGGAACACTGAAGCTTTCTTT. Translating gives CASSSRRGRNTEAFF.

This clone has a handful of counts. The V call is TRBV7-9, the J call TRBJ1-1; TRBD1 aligns across 10 bases. This CDR3 has 14 amino acids. After removal of 4 bases from V and 4 bases from J, the junction contained 3 bases not matched to a gene. CDR1 and CDR2 (germline): SEHNR, FQNEAQ (reference sequence). The DNA for the CDR3 is TGTGCCAGCAGCTACCGGGACAGGGGCACTGAAGCTTTCTTT. Protein: CASSYRDRGTEAFF.

This rearrangement joins TRBV5-1 to TRBJ2-1; 9 bases are shared with TRBD2. Germline V gives CDR1 SGHRS, CDR2 YFSETQ. The CDR3 consists of 15 residues. Trimming at V came to 0 bases and at J to 4 bases, leaving 2 bases not matched to a gene. Here the CDR3 reads CASSLVSGSYNEQFF. DNA for the CDR3: TGCGCCAGCAGCTTGGTTAGCGGGAGTTACAATGAGCAGTTCTTC.

This clone was recorded once. The chain couples TRBV10-3 to TRBJ2-2; maybe TRBD1 (5 bases). The germline V gene has CDR1 ENHRY and CDR2 SYGVKD. Trimming took off 0 bases at V and 0 bases at J, with 8 bases between the two ends. The CDR3 is made up of 16 amino acids. The CDR3 sequence: CAISESRTSNTGELFF. CDR3 nucleotides: TGTGCCATCAGTGAGTCCAGGACATCGAACACCGGGGAGCTGTTTTTT.

The rearrangement joins TRBV19 to TRBJ2-7, with TRBD1 identical over 9 bases. V shed 5 bases, J shed 3 bases, and the junction held 5 bases outside the gene matches. CDR1 is LNHDA and CDR2 is SQIVND in the germline V gene (reference sequence). The CDR3 spans 14 residues. In nucleotides, the CDR3 is TGTGCCAGTAGTGCCGGGACAGGGTTCTACGAGCAGTACTTC. This gives the protein CASSAGTGFYEQYF. Drawing the rest from reference TRBV19 and TRBJ2-7, the complete variable domain is DGGITQSPKYLFRKEGQNVTLSCEQNLNHDAMYWYRQDPGQGLRLIYYSQIVNDFQKGDIAEGYSVSREKKESFPLTVTSAQKNPTAFYLCASSAGTGFYEQYFGPGTRLTVT.

CDR3 in amino acids: CASSLGPFTSTDTQYF. CDR3 nucleotides: TGTGCCAGCAGCTTGGGTCCGTTTACTAGCACAGATACGCAGTATTTT. The V and J genes are TRBV5-4 and TRBJ2-3, with D uncertain. Germline CDR1 is SGHNT and CDR2 is YYREEE (reference sequence). V was clipped by 0 bases and J by 0 bases, with 11 bases between them. This CDR3 region has 16 residues.

The chain is built from TRBV19 and TRBJ2-1; possibly TRBD2 for D (7 bases). The germline V gene has CDR1 LNHDA and CDR2 SQIVND (reference sequence). Trimming took off 10 bases at V and 7 bases at J, with 20 bases between the two ends. This CDR3 is 14 amino acids long. This CDR3 is CATQEIGGGNEQFF. DNA for the CDR3: TGTGCCACCCAGGAGATAGGGGGGGGGAATGAGCAGTTCTTC.